The present entry profiles one T cell receptor beta chain with its context. Researchers sorted participants into cohorts using their self-reported clinical history. These data come from a study of blood T cell repertoires in COVID-19. Study-level background: Sample material is recorded as cDNA or gDNA derived from T cells, B-cell-depleted T cells, or PBMCs.

Germline V gene sequence: CDR1 SQVTM, CDR2 ANQGSEA. This CDR3 is built from 14 residues. Trimming took 2 bases from V and 5 from J, leaving 16 bases between them. As processed by the authors: Reference gene primer amplification yielded estimated nucleated cell counts. The table came from immunoSEQ multiplex PCR; TCRdb's copy has only in-frame clones and leaves some out. From that table come the V and J calls and clone size; the DNA was used to work out D and trimming. The sample consists of 200,000 or so clones, about four fifths of them appearing once. This TCR derives from a woman aged 40 to 50 with acute COVID-19. This sequence joins TRBV29-1 and TRBJ2-7, with D possibly TRBD1 on 6 matching bases. Sequencing was done on a sample of PBMCs or T cells enriched from blood (not recorded which). The CDR3 here is CSVEYTGPGDEQYF. Here the CDR3 DNA reads TGCAGCGTTGAATACACAGGGCCTGGTGACGAGCAGTACTTC.